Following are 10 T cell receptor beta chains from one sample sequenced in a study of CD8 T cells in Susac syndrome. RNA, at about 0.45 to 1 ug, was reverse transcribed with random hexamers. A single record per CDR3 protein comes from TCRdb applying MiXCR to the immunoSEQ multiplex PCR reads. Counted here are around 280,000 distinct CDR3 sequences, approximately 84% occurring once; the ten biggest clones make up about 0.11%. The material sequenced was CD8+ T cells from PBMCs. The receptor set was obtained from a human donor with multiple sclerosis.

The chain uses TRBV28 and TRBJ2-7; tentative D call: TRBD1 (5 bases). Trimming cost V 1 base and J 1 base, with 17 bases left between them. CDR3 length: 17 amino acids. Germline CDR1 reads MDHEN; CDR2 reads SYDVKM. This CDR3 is CASSLSRAGLGSYEQYF. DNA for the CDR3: TGTGCCAGCAGTTTATCTCGGGCAGGGCTTGGGTCCTACGAGCAGTACTTC.

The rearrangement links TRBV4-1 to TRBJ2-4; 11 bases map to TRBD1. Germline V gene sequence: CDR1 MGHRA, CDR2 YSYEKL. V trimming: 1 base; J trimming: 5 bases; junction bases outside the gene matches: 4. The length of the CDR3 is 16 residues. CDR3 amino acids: CASSQGTGGRENIQYF. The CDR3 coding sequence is TGCGCCAGCAGCCAAGGGACAGGGGGCCGGGAAAACATTCAGTACTTC.

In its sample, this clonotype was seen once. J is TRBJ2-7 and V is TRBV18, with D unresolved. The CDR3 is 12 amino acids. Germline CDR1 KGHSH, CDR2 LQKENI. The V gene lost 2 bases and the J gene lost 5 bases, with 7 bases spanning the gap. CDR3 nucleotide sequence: TGTGCCAGCTCACCAGGGTTTAACGAGCAGTACTTC. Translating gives CASSPGFNEQYF.

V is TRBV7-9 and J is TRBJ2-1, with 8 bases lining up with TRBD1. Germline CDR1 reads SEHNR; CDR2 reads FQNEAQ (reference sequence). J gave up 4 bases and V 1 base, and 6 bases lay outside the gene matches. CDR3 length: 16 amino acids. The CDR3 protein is CASSLVSGTGYNEQFF. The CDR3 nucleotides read TGTGCCAGCAGCTTAGTTTCCGGGACAGGTTACAATGAGCAGTTCTTC.

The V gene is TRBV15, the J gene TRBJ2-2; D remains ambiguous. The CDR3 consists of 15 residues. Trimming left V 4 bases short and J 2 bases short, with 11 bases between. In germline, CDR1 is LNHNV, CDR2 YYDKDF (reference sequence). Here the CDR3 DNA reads TGTGCCACCAGCAAGGACGGAGAAAACACCGGGGAGCTGTTTTTT. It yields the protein CATSKDGENTGELFF.

In nucleotides, the CDR3 is TGCGCCAGCAGCTTGGGGGGAGGAGCCAAAAACATTCAGTACTTC. Encoded protein: CASSLGGGAKNIQYF. The chain carries TRBV5-1 and TRBJ2-4; the D gene is possibly TRBD2 (6 bases). Deletions cut 0 bases from V and 0 bases from J, with 7 bases between. The CDR3 runs 15 residues. Germline values: CDR1 SGHRS, CDR2 YFSETQ.

CDR3 DNA sequence: TGTGCCAGCAGTATAGGGACAGGGGGCGTTCGGAATGAGCAGTTCTTC. This translates into CASSIGTGGVRNEQFF. This chain links TRBV12-3 or TRBV12-4 with TRBJ2-1; 12 bases map to TRBD1. Trimming cost V 5 bases and J 7 bases; bases outside gene matches: 9. The CDR3 is 16 residues long.

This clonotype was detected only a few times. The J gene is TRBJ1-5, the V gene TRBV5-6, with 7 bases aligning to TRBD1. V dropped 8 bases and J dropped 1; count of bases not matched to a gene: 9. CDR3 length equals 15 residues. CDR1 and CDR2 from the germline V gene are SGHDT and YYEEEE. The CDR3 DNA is TGTGCCAGGATAGAAACAGGGGTCAGCAATCAGCCCCAGCATTTT. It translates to CARIETGVSNQPQHF. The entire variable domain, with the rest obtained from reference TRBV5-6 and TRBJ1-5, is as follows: DAGVTQSPTHLIKTRGQQVTLRCSPKSGHDTVSWYQQALGQGPQFIFQYYEEEERQRGNFPDRFSGHQFPNYSSELNVNALLLGDSALYLCARIETGVSNQPQHFGDGTRLSIL.

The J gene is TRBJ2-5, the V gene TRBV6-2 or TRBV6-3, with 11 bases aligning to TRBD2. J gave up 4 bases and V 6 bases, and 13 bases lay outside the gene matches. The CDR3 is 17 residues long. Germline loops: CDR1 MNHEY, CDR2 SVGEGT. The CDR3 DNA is TGTGCCAGCAGCCGAACTAGCGGGAGCGGAGGGGGAGAGACCCAGTACTTC. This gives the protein CASSRTSGSGGGETQYF.

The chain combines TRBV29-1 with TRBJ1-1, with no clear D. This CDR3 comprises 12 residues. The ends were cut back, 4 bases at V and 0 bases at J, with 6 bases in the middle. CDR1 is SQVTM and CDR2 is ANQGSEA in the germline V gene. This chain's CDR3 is CSVGGMNTEAFF. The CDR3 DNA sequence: TGCAGCGTTGGAGGGATGAACACTGAAGCTTTCTTT. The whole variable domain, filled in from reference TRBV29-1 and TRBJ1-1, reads SAVISQKPSRDICQRGTSLTIQCQVDSQVTMMFWYRQQPGQSLTLIATANQGSEATYESGFVIDKFPISRPNLTFSTLTVSNMSPEDSSIYLCSVGGMNTEAFFGQGTRLTVV.